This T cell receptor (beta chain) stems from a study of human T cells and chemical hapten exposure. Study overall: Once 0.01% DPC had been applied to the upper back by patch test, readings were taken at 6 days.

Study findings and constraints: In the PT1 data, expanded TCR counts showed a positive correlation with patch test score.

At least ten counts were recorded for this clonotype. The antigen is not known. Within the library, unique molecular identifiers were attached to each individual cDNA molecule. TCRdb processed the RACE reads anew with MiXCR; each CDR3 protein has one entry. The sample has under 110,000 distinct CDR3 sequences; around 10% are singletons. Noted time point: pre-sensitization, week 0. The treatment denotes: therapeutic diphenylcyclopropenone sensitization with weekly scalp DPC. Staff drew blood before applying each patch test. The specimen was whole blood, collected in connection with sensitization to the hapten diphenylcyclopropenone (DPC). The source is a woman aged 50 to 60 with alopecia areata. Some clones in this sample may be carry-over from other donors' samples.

In DNA, the CDR3 is TGTGCCAGCAGCCTGACTAGCATGGGCAATGAGCAGTTCTTC. Amino acid sequence: CASSLTSMGNEQFF. This chain links TRBV3-1 with TRBJ2-1; 7 nucleotides line up with TRBD2. The V gene end was trimmed by 4 bases and the J gene end by 6 bases; junction bases not matched to a gene: 6. This CDR3 contains 14 residues. Germline V gene lookup returns CDR1 LGHDT and CDR2 YNNKEL (reference sequence).